This T cell receptor (beta chain) was obtained from a study of shared clonotypes between healthy human individuals (dated by TCRdb to 2018 to 2020). For the wider study: Three men and a couple of women, aged 18 to 49 years, made up the cohort. Blood TCR repertoires of five healthy adults were deeply sequenced to estimate repertoire size and the extent of clonotype sharing between individuals. For each donor, CD4 naive and CD4 memory were each given three plates, CD8 naive was given two plates, and CD8 memory was given one plate. Each donor's leukapheresis produced roughly between roughly 0.85 and 9 billion PBMCs. To increase sequencing depth and limit assay-specific biases, TCR repertoire library preparation and sequencing were carried out by different laboratories using diverse techniques.

CD8 naive samples consisted of CD45RO-negative cells that were positively selected for CCR7, yielding a CD45RA+CCR7+ population without TemRA cells. Healthy HIV-negative adults with no recently reported acute infections or vaccinations were included as donors. All donors were Caucasian adults living in Nashville, Tennessee, USA. After blood collection by leukapheresis, PBMCs were isolated using Ficoll-Histopaque density gradient centrifugation and then cryopreserved in the vapor phase of liquid nitrogen. Purity and quantity of every magnetically sorted T cell population were checked by analytical flow cytometry. Genomic DNA was isolated from each sorted fraction and quantified by UV absorbance on a Nanodrop 2000c. This clone was detected only once. It has no known antigen specificity. The input lacks base qualities; no much larger clone sits a single base away. General findings and caveats noted by the study authors: Compared with non-shared clonotypes, clonotypes shared by all four sorted-subset donors had higher generation probabilities. Sampling was restricted to blood, and TCR repertoires in tissues likely differ from the TCR repertoires found in blood. Because the study included a small number of donors, the genetic and exposure-history diversity represented was limited. Pairwise subsampling led to the expectation that sequencing depth would affect the degree of clonotype sharing among donors. When a handful of donors were compared, the shared fraction of clonotypes was about 5% for naive CD4, 3.5% to 4% for naive CD8, more than 2% for memory CD4, and less than 0.45% for memory CD8. Incomplete sequencing was indicated by rarefaction of sorted-subset datasets, despite the large sequencing depth. Larger estimated clonotype richness was generally found for naive subsets than for memory subsets.

Clipping removes 0 bases from V and 3 bases from J, with 9 as the unmatched junction base count. The CDR3 measures 17 amino acids from cysteine to phenylalanine. The only DNA kept is the CDR3, 51 bases in frame from the first base. As encoded in the germline V gene, CDR1 is SGHRS while CDR2 is YFSETQ. Using the deep immunoSEQ assay, multiplex PCR amplified TCR CDR3 regions from genomic DNA. For each cell subset, the extracted genomic DNA was distributed evenly across all wells of several immunoSEQ 96-well plates, and each plate served as one replicate. For sorted subsets, approximately 200 ng of genomic DNA, equivalent to around 30,000 T cell genomes, went into each replicate PCR. The purified libraries were quantified using a Qubit 3.0 fluorometer, sized with a Bioanalyzer 2100, and then quantified again using the KAPA Library Quantification kit. Every immunoSEQ 96-well plate was sequenced on a separate single-read 150-cycle Illumina NextSeq 550 flow cell. The original pipeline was this. Because the immunoSEQ output included only junctional sequences and no quality scores, the filtering could not be the same as the filtering used for full-length reads. Sequences were annotated with PyIR, a Python wrapper for IgBLAST v1.9, and V/J genes and CDR3 were assigned using IMGT germline references. Reads were removed for weak V/J assignments (E-value above 1e-6), missing CDR3, stop codons, out-of-frame junctions, or ambiguous translated residues. V3J clonotypes were defined as sequences sharing the same inferred V gene, J gene, and CDR3 amino acid sequence. Percentage overlap between repertoires was computed as shared unique clonotypes divided by the size of the smaller repertoire. Repertoire richness was assessed with RTK rarefaction, the Chao1 estimator, and Recon v2.1 estimates of unobserved clonotypes. Generation probabilities were computed with OLGA for all TCRbeta clonotypes obtained by the gDNA method from a few donors. The immuneACCESS repertoire file appears here via TCRdb, limited to in-frame rearrangements. These files lack a portion of the clones; in checked studies, under half of the deficit traces to unresolved V genes, and the cause of the others is not known. That table furnishes V, J and clone size, whereas the DNA furnished D and trimming. Counted in this sample were more than 2 million clones; about 95% of them appeared once. Of the sample, about 1.1% is held by the ten largest clones.

Material: naive CD8+ T cells sorted from blood. In light of the paper, this sample's cell subset or site label describes: CD45RA+CCR7+. This TCR was sampled from a man between 18 and 35 years old in good health. The chain uses TRBV5-1 and TRBJ2-7; 10 nucleotides in the junction match TRBD2. The DNA sequence is as follows: TGCGCCAGCAGCTTGGGGCTAGCGGGAGCGCAATACTACGAGCAGTACTTC. This gives the protein CASSLGLAGAQYYEQYF. This CDR3, with the reference TRBV5-1 and TRBJ2-7 proteins standing in past its ends, gives the full variable domain KAGVTQTPRYLIKTRGQQVTLSCSPISGHRSVSWYQQTPGQGLQFLFEYFSETQRNKGNFPGRFSGRQFSNSRSEMNVSTLELGDSALYLCASSLGLAGAQYYEQYFGPGTRLTVT.